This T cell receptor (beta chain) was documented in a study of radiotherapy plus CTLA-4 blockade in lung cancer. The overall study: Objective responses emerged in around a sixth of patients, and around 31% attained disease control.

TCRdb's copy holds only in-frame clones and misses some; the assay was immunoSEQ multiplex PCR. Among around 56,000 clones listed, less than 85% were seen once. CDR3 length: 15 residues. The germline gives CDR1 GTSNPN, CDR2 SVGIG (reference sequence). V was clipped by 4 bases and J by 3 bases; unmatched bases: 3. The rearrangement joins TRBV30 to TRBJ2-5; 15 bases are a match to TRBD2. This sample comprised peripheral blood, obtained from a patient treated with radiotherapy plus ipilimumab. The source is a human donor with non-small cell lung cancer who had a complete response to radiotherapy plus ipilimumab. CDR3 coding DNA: TGTGCCTGGATACGGACTAGCGGGGGGGAAGAGACCCAGTACTTC. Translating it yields CAWIRTSGGEETQYF.